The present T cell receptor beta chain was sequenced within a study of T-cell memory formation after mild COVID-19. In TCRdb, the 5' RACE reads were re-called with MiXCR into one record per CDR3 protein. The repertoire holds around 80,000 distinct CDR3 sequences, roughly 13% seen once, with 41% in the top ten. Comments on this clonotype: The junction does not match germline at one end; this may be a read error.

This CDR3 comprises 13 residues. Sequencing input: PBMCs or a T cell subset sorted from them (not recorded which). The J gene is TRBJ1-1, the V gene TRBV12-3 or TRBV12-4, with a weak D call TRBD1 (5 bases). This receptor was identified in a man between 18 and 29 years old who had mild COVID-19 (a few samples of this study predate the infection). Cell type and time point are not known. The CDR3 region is CASTLGVVTEAFF. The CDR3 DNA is TGTGCCAGCACTTTAGGGGTGGTCACTGAAGCTTTCTTT.